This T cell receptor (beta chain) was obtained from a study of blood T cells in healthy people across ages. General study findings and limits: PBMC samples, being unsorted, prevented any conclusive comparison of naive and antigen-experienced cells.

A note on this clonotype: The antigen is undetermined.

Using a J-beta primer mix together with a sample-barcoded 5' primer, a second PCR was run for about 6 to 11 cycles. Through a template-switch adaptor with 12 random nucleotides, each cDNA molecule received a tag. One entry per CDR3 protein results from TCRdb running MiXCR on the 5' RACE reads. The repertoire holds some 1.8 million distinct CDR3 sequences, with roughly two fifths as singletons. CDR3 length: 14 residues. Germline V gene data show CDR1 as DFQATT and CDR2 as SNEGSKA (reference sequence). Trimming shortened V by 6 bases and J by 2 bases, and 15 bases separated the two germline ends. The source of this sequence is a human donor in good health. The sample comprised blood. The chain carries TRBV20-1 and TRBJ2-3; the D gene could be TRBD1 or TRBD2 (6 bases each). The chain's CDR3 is CSARMGGPTDTQYF. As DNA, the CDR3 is TGCAGTGCGAGAATGGGGGGCCCCACAGATACGCAGTATTTT.